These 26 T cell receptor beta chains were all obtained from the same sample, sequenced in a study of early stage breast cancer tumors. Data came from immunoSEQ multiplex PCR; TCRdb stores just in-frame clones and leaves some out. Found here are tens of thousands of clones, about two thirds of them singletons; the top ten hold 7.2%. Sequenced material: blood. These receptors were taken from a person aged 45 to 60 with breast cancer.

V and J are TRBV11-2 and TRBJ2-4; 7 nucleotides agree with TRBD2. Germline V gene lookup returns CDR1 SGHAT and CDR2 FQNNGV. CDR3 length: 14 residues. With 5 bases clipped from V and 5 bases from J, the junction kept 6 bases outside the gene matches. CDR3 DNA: TGTGCCAGCAGCAGGACTAGGGGAGAAAACATTCAGTACTTC. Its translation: CASSRTRGENIQYF.

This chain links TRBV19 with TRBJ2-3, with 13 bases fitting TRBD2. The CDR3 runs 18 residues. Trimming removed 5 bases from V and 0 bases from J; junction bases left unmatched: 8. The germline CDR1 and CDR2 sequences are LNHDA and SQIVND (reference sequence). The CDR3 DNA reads TGTGCCAGTAGTGGCCTGCCGGGACTAGCGGGGAGCACAGATACGCAGTATTTT. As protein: CASSGLPGLAGSTDTQYF.

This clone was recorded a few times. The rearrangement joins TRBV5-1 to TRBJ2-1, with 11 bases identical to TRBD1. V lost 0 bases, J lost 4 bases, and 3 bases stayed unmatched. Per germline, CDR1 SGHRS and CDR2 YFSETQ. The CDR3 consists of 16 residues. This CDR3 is CASSLEGTGGYNEQFF. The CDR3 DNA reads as TGCGCCAGCAGCTTGGAAGGGACAGGGGGTTACAATGAGCAGTTCTTC.

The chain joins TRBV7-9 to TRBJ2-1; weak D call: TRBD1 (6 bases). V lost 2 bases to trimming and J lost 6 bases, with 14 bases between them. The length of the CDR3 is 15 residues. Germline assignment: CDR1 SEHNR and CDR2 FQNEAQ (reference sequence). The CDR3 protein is CASSLPQGGSNEQFF. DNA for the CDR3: TGTGCCAGCAGCTTACCACAGGGTGGGTCCAATGAGCAGTTCTTC.

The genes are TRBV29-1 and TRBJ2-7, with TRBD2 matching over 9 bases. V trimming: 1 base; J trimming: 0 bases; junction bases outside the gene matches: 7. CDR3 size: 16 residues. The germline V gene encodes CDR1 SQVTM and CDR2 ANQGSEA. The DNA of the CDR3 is TGCAGCGTTGAAGTAGATAGCGGGAGATCCTCCTACGAGCAGTACTTC. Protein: CSVEVDSGRSSYEQYF.

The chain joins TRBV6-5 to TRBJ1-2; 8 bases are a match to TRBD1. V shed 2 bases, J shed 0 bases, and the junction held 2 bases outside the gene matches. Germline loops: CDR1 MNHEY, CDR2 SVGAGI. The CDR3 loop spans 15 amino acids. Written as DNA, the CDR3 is TGTGCCAGCAGTTACGGGACAGGAGCTAACTATGGCTACACCTTC. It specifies CASSYGTGANYGYTF.

The CDR3 reads CASSQLTGDTEAFF. Here the CDR3 DNA reads TGCGCCAGCAGCCAGCTTACAGGGGACACTGAAGCTTTCTTT. The chain employs TRBV4-3 and TRBJ1-1; TRBD1 matches at 7 bases. J was trimmed by 3 bases and V by 3 bases; bases with no gene match: 4. The germline V gene encodes CDR1 LGHNA and CDR2 YSLEER. The CDR3 loop spans 14 amino acids.

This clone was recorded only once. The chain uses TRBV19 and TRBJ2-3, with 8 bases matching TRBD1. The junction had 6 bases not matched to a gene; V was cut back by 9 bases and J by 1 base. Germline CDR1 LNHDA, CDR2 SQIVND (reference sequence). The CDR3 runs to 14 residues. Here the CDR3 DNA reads TGTGCCAGCACCAGGGGGCGAGGCACAGATACGCAGTATTTT. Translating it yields CASTRGRGTDTQYF.

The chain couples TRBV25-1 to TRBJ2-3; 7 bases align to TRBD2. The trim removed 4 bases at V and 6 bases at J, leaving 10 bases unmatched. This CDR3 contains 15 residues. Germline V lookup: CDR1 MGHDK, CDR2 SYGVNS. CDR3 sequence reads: CASSVQAGRKDTQYF. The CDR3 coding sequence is TGTGCCAGCAGTGTGCAAGCGGGAAGAAAGGATACGCAGTATTTT. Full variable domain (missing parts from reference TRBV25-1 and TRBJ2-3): EADIYQTPRYLVIGTGKKITLECSQTMGHDKMYWYQQDPGMELHLIHYSYGVNSTEKGDLSSESTVSRIRTEHFPLTLESARPSHTSQYLCASSVQAGRKDTQYFGPGTRLTVL.

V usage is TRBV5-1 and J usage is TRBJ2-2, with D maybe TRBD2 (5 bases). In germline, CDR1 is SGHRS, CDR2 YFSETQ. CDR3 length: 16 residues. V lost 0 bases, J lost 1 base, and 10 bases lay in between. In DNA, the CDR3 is TGCGCCAGCAGCTTGGCGGGGAGAGGGAACACCGGGGAGCTGTTTTTT. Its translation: CASSLAGRGNTGELFF. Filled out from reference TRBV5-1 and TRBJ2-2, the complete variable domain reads KAGVTQTPRYLIKTRGQQVTLSCSPISGHRSVSWYQQTPGQGLQFLFEYFSETQRNKGNFPGRFSGRQFSNSRSEMNVSTLELGDSALYLCASSLAGRGNTGELFFGEGSRLTVL.

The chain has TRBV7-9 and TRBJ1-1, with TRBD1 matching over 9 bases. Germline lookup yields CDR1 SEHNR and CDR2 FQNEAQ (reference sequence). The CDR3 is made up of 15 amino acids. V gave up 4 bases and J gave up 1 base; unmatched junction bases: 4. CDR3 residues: CASSYSTGGNTEAFF. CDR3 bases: TGTGCCAGCAGCTATTCGACAGGGGGGAACACTGAAGCTTTCTTT. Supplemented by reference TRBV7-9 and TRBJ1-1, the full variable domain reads DTGVSQNPRHKITKRGQNVTFRCDPISEHNRLYWYRQTLGQGPEFLTYFQNEAQLEKSRLLSDRFSAERPKGSFSTLEIQRTEQGDSAMYLCASSYSTGGNTEAFFGQGTRLTVV.

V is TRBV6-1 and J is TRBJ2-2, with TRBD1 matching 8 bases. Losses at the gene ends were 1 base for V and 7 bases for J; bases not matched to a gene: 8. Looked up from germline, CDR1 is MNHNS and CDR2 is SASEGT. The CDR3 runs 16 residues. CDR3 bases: TGTGCCAGCAGTGAAGTCAGGGGGCGAACGGACGGGGAGCTGTTTTTT. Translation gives CASSEVRGRTDGELFF.

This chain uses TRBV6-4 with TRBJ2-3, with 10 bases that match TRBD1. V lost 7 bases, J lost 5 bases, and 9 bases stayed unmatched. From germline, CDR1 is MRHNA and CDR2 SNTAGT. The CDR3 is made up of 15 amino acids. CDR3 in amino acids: CASKETGGAGDTQYF. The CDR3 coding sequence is TGTGCCAGCAAGGAGACAGGGGGCGCGGGAGATACGCAGTATTTT.

CDR3 residues: CASSLLGIPNQPQHF. In DNA, the CDR3 is TGTGCCAGTAGTCTCCTCGGGATTCCCAATCAGCCCCAGCATTTT. The chain uses TRBV19 and TRBJ1-5; the D is unclear. Trimming took off 5 bases at V and 3 bases at J, with 14 bases between the two ends. The CDR3 covers 15 residues. Germline loops: CDR1 LNHDA, CDR2 SQIVND (reference sequence).

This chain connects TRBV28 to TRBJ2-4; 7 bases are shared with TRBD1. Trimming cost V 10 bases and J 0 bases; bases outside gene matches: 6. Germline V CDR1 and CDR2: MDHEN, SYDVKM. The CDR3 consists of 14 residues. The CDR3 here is CATYDREAKNIQYF. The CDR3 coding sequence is TGTGCCACCTATGACAGGGAAGCCAAAAACATTCAGTACTTC. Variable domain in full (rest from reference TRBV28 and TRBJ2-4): DVKVTQSSRYLVKRTGEKVFLECVQDMDHENMFWYRQDPGLGLRLIYFSYDVKMKEKGDIPEGYSVSREKKERFSLILESASTNQTSMYLCATYDREAKNIQYFGAGTRLSVL.

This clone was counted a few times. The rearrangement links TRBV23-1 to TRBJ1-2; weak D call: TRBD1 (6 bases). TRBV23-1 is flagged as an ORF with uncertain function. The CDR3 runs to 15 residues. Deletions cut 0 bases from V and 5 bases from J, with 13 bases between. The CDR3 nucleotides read TGCGCCAGCAGTCAATCGGGGGGGGCAGCTTATGGCTACACCTTC. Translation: CASSQSGGAAYGYTF.

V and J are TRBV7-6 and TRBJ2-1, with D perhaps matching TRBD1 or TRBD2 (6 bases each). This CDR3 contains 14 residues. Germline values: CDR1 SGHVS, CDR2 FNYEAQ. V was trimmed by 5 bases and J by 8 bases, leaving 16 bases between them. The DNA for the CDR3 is TGTGCCAGCAGCCTAGGGGGGCCTCTGGATGAGCAGTTCTTC. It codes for CASSLGGPLDEQFF. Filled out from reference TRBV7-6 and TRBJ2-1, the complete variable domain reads GAGVSQSPRYKVTKRGQDVALRCDPISGHVSLYWYRQALGQGPEFLTYFNYEAQQDKSGLPNDRFSAERPEGSISTLTIQRTEQRDSAMYRCASSLGGPLDEQFFGPGTRLTVL.

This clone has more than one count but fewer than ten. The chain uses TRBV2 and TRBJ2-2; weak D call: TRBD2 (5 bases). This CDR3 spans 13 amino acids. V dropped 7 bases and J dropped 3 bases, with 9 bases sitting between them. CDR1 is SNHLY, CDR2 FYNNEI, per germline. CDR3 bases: TGTGCCAGCACGGACTCCGACACCGGGGAGCTGTTTTTT. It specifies CASTDSDTGELFF.

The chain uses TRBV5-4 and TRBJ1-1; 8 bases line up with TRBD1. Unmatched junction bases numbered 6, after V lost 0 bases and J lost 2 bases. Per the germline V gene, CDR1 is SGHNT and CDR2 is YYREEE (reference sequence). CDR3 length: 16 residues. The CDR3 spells CASSLGAAGGNTEAFF. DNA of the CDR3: TGTGCCAGCAGCTTGGGTGCGGCAGGGGGCAACACTGAAGCTTTCTTT. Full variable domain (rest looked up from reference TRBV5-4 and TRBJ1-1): ETGVTQSPTHLIKTRGQQVTLRCSSQSGHNTVSWYQQALGQGPQFIFQYYREEENGRGNFPPRFSGLQFPNYSSELNVNALELDDSALYLCASSLGAAGGNTEAFFGQGTRLTVV.

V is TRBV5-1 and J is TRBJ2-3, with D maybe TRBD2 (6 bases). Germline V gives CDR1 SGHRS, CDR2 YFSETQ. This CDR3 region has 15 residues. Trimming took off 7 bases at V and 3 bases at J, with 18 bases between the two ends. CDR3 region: CASVLGPEGTDTQYF. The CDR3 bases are TGCGCCAGCGTTTTAGGACCGGAGGGAACAGATACGCAGTATTTT.

CDR3 DNA: TGTGCCAGCAGCTTGGGACAGGGGTTACAGCCCCAGCATTTT. It specifies CASSLGQGLQPQHF. The chain employs TRBV7-9 and TRBJ1-5, with TRBD1 matching over 10 bases. Trimming took 3 bases from V and 7 from J; bases not matched to a gene: 3. The CDR3 is made up of 14 amino acids. The germline gives CDR1 SEHNR, CDR2 FQNEAQ (reference sequence).

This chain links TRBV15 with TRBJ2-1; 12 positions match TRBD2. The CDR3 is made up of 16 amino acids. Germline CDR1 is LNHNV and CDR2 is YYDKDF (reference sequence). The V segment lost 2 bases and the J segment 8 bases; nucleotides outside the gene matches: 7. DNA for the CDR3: TGTGCCACCAGCAGAACGACTAGCGGGAGAGGAGATGAGCAGTTCTTC. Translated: CATSRTTSGRGDEQFF.

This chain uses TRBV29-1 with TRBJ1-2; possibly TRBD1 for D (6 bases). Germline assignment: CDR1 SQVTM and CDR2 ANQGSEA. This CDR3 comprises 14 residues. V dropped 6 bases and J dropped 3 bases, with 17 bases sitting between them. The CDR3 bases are TGCAGCGTCGAACGACAGGAAGGGGACTATGGCTACACCTTC. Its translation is CSVERQEGDYGYTF.

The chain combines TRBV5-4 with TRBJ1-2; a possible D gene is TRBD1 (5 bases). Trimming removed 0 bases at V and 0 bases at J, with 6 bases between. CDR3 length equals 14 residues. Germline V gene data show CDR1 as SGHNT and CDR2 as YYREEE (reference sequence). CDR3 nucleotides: TGTGCCAGCAGCTTGGCAGGGACTAACTATGGCTACACCTTC. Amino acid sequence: CASSLAGTNYGYTF.

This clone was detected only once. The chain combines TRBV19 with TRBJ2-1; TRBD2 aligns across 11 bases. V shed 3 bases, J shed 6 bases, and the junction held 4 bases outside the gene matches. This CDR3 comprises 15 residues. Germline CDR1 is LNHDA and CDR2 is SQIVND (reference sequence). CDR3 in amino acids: CASSILAGGLNEQFF. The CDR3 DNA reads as TGTGCCAGTAGTATCCTAGCGGGAGGTCTCAATGAGCAGTTCTTC.

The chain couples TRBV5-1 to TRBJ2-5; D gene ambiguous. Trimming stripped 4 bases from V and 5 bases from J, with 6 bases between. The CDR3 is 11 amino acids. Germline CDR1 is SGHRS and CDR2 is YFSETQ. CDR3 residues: CASSRQETQYF. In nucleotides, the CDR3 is TGCGCCAGCAGCCGTCAGGAGACCCAGTACTTC.